This is a list of T cell receptor beta chains from one sample in a study of glioma-infiltrating T cells. In TCRdb, the multiplex PCR reads were re-called with MiXCR into one record per CDR3 protein. The repertoire includes some 160,000 distinct CDR3 sequences, around 40% of them detected once, and roughly 5.5% sits in the top ten. The material sequenced was glioma tissue, nonneoplastic brain tissue, or PBMCs (not recorded which). The receptors were gathered from a human donor with low-grade glioma or glioblastoma, undergoing nonglioma brain surgery, or in good health (not recorded which). The CDR3 runs from the conserved cysteine through the conserved F or W. D genes are given only for firm matches. Clone size is shown for a subset of rows, as once, few, many or a class of expanded clone.

CDR3nt,CDR3aa,d_gene,v_gene,abundance,j_gene,len
TGTGCCAGCAGTGAAACTGTTTTTAGAGGAGATCAGCCCCAGCATTTT,CASSETVFRGDQPQHF,NA,TRBV6-1,many,TRBJ1-5,16
TGTGCCACCAGTGGCTCTCTAGCGGGAGTGAATGAGCAGTTCTTC,CATSGSLAGVNEQFF,TRBD2,TRBV24-1,few,TRBJ2-1,15
TGCGCCAGCAGCCCCCTCCTTGAATGGGAGGGGATCAACTACGAGCAGTACTTC,CASSPLLEWEGINYEQYF,TRBD2,TRBV5-1,NA,TRBJ2-7,18
TGTGCCAGCACCCCGACTAGCGGGAGCTCCTACGAGCAGTACTTC,CASTPTSGSSYEQYF,TRBD2,TRBV6-1,NA,TRBJ2-7,15
TGTGCCAGCAGCTTTAGCGGGAGGAGAGTAGATACGCAGTATTTT,CASSFSGRRVDTQYF,TRBD2,TRBV11-2,NA,TRBJ2-3,15
TGTGCCAGCAGTCTTTCAGGGGGGAACACCGGGGAGCTGTTTTTT,CASSLSGGNTGELFF,TRBD1,TRBV2,few,TRBJ2-2,15
TGTGCCAGCAGTGAAGCGGGAGGGCAGGGGCAGTTCTTC,CASSEAGGQGQFF,TRBD2,TRBV6-4,few,TRBJ2-1,13
TGTGCCATCAGTGAAAGACAGGGGAAAGGCACTGAAGCTTTCTTT,CAISERQGKGTEAFF,TRBD1,TRBV10-3,few,TRBJ1-1,15
TGTGCCACCAGAGCTTCAGATAGGGACGAGCAGTACTTC,CATRASDRDEQYF,NA,TRBV24-1,few,TRBJ2-7,13
TGTGCCAGCAGAATGGACAGGGGGCTTTATGGCTACACCTTC,CASRMDRGLYGYTF,TRBD1,TRBV6-1,many,TRBJ1-2,14
TGTGCCAGCAGTTTAAGGCCTAGCTCCGAGCAGTACTTC,CASSLRPSSEQYF,NA,TRBV28,NA,TRBJ2-7,13
TGCAGCGTTGTGGGTAGCGGGAGGACAGATACGCAGTATTTT,CSVVGSGRTDTQYF,TRBD2,TRBV29-1,few,TRBJ2-3,14
TGTGCCAGCAGCCGATCCCGCAGTGGATACTCCTACGAGCAGTACTTC,CASSRSRSGYSYEQYF,NA,TRBV28,many,TRBJ2-7,16
TGCAGTGCTCAAGGGACAGCGAGCAATCAGCCCCAGCATTTT,CSAQGTASNQPQHF,TRBD1,TRBV20-1,many,TRBJ1-5,14
TGTGCCAGCAGTCCGCAGGCCCGTTACGAGCAGTACTTC,CASSPQARYEQYF,NA,TRBV28,many,TRBJ2-7,13
TGTGCCAGCAGGCCAGAATCCTCCGGGACTAGCGGACGGGCCTACGAGCAGTACTTC,CASRPESSGTSGRAYEQYF,TRBD2,TRBV28,few,TRBJ2-7,19
TGTGCCAGCAGGACGGAGGGTTATGGCTACACCTTC,CASRTEGYGYTF,NA,TRBV2,many,TRBJ1-2,12
TGTGCCAGTGCCCAGACTTCACCCAATGAGCAGTTCTTC,CASAQTSPNEQFF,NA,TRBV19,many,TRBJ2-1,13
TGTGCCACCGCGACTAGCGGGACGGCAGATACGCAGTATTTT,CATATSGTADTQYF,TRBD2,TRBV3-1,many,TRBJ2-3,14
TGTGCCAGCAGCACCGGGACAGGGGGACACAATGAGCAGTTCTTC,CASSTGTGGHNEQFF,TRBD1,TRBV5-4,NA,TRBJ2-1,15
TGTGCCGGCAGGACAGGGTCTGATGAGCAGTTCTTC,CAGRTGSDEQFF,TRBD1,TRBV2,NA,TRBJ2-1,12
TGTGCCAGCAGTGAAGCCCTAGGGGGGAGCAATCAGCCCCAGCATTTT,CASSEALGGSNQPQHF,NA,TRBV6-1,many,TRBJ1-5,16
TGCGCCAGCAGCCAAGACCCGAACAGGGAAGCTTTCTTT,CASSQDPNREAFF,NA,TRBV4-1,many,TRBJ1-1,13
TGTGCCAGCAGTTTCCTCCACGAGGGACTAGATCTTACTGGCAATGAGCAGTTCTTC,CASSFLHEGLDLTGNEQFF,TRBD2,TRBV28,many,TRBJ2-1,19
TGTGCCAGCAGTTTATCAGCGCTTGAAGCTTTCTTT,CASSLSALEAFF,NA,TRBV12-3/TRBV12-4,many,TRBJ1-1,12
TGTGCCAGCAGTGAAGCGCTTCGGGCTAGCGGACGGGGCAATGAGAAGTTCTTC,CASSEALRASGRGNEKFF,TRBD2,TRBV6-1,NA,TRBJ2-1,18
TGTGCCAGCAGCCCGGGACTAGCGGGAGGAAGTTGGGCCACAGATACGCAGTATTTT,CASSPGLAGGSWATDTQYF,TRBD2,TRBV7-2,NA,TRBJ2-3,19
TGTGCCAGCAGTTACCGGGGCGGGAGCACAGATACGCAGTATTTT,CASSYRGGSTDTQYF,NA,TRBV6-6,many,TRBJ2-3,15
TGCGCCAGCAGCTTGGCGAAGCCGGGGACCCACGCAGATACGCAGTATTTT,CASSLAKPGTHADTQYF,NA,TRBV5-1,NA,TRBJ2-3,17
TGTGCCAGCAGTTTCCACCGGGACAGGGGGTTATATGAGCAGTTCTTC,CASSFHRDRGLYEQFF,TRBD1,TRBV6-2/TRBV6-3,NA,TRBJ2-1,16
TGCGCCAGCAGCCATCGTGGGACTAGCGGGCGAGGGGAGTACTTC,CASSHRGTSGRGEYF,TRBD2,TRBV4-1,many,TRBJ2-7,15
TGTGCCAGTAGTATAGGTAATAGTAATGAGCAGTTCTTC,CASSIGNSNEQFF,NA,TRBV19,NA,TRBJ2-1,13
TGTGCCAGCACCCTAGGGGGGGTAGGTGGCGAGCAGTACTTC,CASTLGGVGGEQYF,NA,TRBV7-2,NA,TRBJ2-7,14
TGTGCCACCAGCAGAGACGGCAGAAATAATCAGCCCCAGCATTTT,CATSRDGRNNQPQHF,NA,TRBV15,few,TRBJ1-5,15
TGTGCCAGCAGCCCTGGGACTAGCGGGAGGTTCAATGAGCAGTTCTTC,CASSPGTSGRFNEQFF,TRBD2,TRBV28,many,TRBJ2-1,16
TGCAGCGTTGTGGGGGGTTACGACGAGCAGTACTTC,CSVVGGYDEQYF,NA,TRBV29-1,few,TRBJ2-7,12
TGTGCCAGTAGTCCCGTCAGCTCGCACAATCAGCCCCAGCATTTT,CASSPVSSHNQPQHF,NA,TRBV19,few,TRBJ1-5,15
TGTGCCAGCAGTGACCATCTTGGGAACAGTGAAGCTTTCTTT,CASSDHLGNSEAFF,NA,TRBV6-2/TRBV6-3,NA,TRBJ1-1,14
TGTGCCAGCGGGGCGCCTTACGAGCAGTACTTC,CASGAPYEQYF,NA,TRBV2,many,TRBJ2-7,11
TGTGCCATCAGTGAATTGGGTGATGGCTACACCTTC,CAISELGDGYTF,NA,TRBV10-3,NA,TRBJ1-2,12
TGTGCCAGCAGCTTAGAGCTGGGGCAGGCGCAGTTCTTC,CASSLELGQAQFF,NA,TRBV7-3,few,TRBJ2-1,13
TGTGCAAGCTCCCCCGACAGGAGAACAGATACGCAGTATTTT,CASSPDRRTDTQYF,NA,TRBV18,once,TRBJ2-3,14
TGTGCCAGAGAGGGACAGGCCCCAGATACGCAGTATTTT,CAREGQAPDTQYF,TRBD1,TRBV2,many,TRBJ2-3,13
TGTGCCAGCAGTGGGACTAGCATACACGAGCAGTACTTC,CASSGTSIHEQYF,TRBD2,TRBV25-1,many,TRBJ2-7,13
TGTGCCAGCAGCTTAACCTCGACTAGCGGGAGGGCTCAATCAGATACGCAGTATTTT,CASSLTSTSGRAQSDTQYF,TRBD2,TRBV7-2,few,TRBJ2-3,19
TGTGCCAGCTCACCCTGGAGGGAAAACACTGAAGCTTTCTTT,CASSPWRENTEAFF,NA,TRBV18,many,TRBJ1-1,14
TGTGCCAGCAGGTCCGGGGAGCTGTTTTTT,CASRSGELFF,NA,TRBV28,many,TRBJ2-2,10
TGTGCCAGCAGTCTACTAGCGGGAGGCTCCTACAATGAGCAGTTCTTC,CASSLLAGGSYNEQFF,TRBD2,TRBV27,many,TRBJ2-1,16
TGTGCCAGCAGTTCTCCGGGCCCGAATTCACACCTCCACTTT,CASSSPGPNSHLHF,NA,TRBV28,NA,TRBJ1-6,14
TGTGCCAGCAGCCAAGCCGGGACTAGCGAGGATACGCAGTATTTT,CASSQAGTSEDTQYF,TRBD2,TRBV4-2,NA,TRBJ2-3,15
TGCAGTGCTAGGGACTGGGTGATCACAGATACGCAGTATTTT,CSARDWVITDTQYF,NA,TRBV20-1,many,TRBJ2-3,14
TGTGCCAGCACTCCATGGGCTAGCGGGAGGGCCGTCAATGAGCAGTTCTTC,CASTPWASGRAVNEQFF,TRBD2,TRBV2,NA,TRBJ2-1,17